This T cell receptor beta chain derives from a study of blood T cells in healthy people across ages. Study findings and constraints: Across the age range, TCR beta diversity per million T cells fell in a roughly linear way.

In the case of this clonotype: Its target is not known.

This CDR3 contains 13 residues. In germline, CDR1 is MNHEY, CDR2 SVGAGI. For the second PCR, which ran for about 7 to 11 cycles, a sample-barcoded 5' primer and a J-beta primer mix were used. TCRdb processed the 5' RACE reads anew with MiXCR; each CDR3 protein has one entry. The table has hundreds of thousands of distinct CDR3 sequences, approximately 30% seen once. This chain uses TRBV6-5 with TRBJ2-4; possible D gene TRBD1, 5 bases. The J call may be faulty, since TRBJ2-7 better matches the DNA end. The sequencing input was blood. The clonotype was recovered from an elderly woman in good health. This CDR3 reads CASSGRQSYEQYF. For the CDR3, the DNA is TGTGCCAGCAGTGGACGACAGAGTTACGAGCAGTACTTC.